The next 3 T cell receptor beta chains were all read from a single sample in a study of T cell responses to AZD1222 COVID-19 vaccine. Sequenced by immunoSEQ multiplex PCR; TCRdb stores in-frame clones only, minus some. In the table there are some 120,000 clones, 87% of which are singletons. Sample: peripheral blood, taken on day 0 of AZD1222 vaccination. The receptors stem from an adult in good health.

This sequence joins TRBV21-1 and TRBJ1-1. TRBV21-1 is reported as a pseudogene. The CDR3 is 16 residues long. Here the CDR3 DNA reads TGTGCCAGCAGCAAAGGGGGGGCCCCAGGGTACACTGAAGCTTTCTTT. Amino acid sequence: CASSKGGAPGYTEAFF.

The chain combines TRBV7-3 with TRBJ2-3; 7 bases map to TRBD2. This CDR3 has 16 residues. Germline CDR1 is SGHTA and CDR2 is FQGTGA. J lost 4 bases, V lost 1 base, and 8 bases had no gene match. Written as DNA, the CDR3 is TGTGCCAGCAGCTTAAACCCTGGACTAGAGGCAGATACGCAGTATTTT. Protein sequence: CASSLNPGLEADTQYF.

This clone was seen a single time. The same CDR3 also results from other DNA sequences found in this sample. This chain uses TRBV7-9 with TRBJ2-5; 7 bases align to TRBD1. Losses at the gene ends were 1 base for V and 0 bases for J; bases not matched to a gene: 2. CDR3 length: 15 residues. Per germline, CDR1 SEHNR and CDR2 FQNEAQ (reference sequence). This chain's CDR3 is CASSLGDRDQETQYF. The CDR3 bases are TGTGCCAGCAGCTTAGGAGACAGGGACCAAGAGACCCAGTACTTC.